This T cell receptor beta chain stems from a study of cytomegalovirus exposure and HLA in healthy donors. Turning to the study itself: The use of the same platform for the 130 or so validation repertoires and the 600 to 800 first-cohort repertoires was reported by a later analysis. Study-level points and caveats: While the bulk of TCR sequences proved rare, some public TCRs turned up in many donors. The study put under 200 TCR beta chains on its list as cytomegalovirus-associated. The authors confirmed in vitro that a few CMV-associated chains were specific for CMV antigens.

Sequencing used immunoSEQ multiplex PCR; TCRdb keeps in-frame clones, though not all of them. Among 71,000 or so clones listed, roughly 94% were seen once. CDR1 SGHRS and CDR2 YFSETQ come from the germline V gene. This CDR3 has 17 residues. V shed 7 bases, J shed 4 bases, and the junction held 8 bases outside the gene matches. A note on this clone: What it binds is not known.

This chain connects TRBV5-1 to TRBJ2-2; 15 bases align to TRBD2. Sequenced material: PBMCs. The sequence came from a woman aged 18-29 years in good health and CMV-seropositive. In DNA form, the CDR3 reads TGCGCCAGCGGACTAGCGGGAGGGCCGGGTGTCACCGGGGAGCTGTTTTTT. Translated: CASGLAGGPGVTGELFF.